The clone carrying this T cell receptor (beta chain) was observed a single time. The antigen is unknown. These data come from a study of T cell responses to AZD1222 COVID-19 vaccine. Study results and limitations: Spike-specific TCR depth and breadth grew after two AZD1222 doses. Repertoire collection took place solely once the T cell response had peaked.

The protocol was immunoSEQ multiplex PCR, while the TCRdb copy is restricted to in-frame clones and leaves out a portion. In the table there are 110,000 or so clones, about 89% of which are singletons. Germline V CDR1 and CDR2: LGHDT, YNNKEL (reference sequence). The V end was cut by 3 bases, the J end by 1 base, with 12 bases between. The CDR3 extends over 15 amino acids. The chain employs TRBV3-1 (or the pseudogene TRBV3-2) and TRBJ1-1; unclear D gene. The sample here was peripheral blood, taken on day 0 of AZD1222 vaccination. This clonotype was obtained from an adult in good health. DNA of the CDR3: TGTGCCAGCAGCCAGGGTGGAGGGCGGAACACTGAAGCTTTCTTT. As protein: CASSQGGGRNTEAFF.